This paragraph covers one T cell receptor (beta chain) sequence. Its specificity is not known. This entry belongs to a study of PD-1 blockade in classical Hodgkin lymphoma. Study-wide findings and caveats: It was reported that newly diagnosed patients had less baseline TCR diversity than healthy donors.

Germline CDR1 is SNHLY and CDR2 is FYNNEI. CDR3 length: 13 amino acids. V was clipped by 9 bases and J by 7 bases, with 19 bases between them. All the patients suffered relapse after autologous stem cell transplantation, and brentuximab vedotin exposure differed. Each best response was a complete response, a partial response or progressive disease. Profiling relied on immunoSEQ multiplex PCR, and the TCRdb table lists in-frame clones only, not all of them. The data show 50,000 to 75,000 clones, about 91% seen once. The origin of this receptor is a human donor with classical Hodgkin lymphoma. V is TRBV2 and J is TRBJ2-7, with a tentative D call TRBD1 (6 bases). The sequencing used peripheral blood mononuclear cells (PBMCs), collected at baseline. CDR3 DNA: TGTGCCAGGACCGGGACACTGTTCGGAGAGCAGTACTTC. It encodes CARTGTLFGEQYF. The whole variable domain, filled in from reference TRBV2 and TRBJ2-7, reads EPEVTQTPSHQVTQMGQEVILRCVPISNHLYFYWYRQILGQKVEFLVSFYNNEISEKSEIFDDQFSVERPDGSNFTLKIRSTKLEDSAMYFCARTGTLFGEQYFGPGTRLTVT.